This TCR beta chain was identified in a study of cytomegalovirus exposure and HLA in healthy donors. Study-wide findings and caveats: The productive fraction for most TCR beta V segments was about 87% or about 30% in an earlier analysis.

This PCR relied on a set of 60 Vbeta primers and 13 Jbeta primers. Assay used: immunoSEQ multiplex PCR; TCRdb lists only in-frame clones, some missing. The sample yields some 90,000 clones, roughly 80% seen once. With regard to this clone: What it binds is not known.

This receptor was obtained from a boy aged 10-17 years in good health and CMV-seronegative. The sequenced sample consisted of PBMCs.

CDR3 nucleotides: TGTGCCCCTCTCAGCGGGGCCTACACTGAAGCTTTCTTT. It translates to CAPLSGAYTEAFF. The chain joins TRBV7-8 to TRBJ1-1, with a possible D match to TRBD1 (5 bases). V lost 11 bases, J lost 3 bases, and 16 bases lay in between. The CDR3 contains 13 residues. Germline V CDR1 and CDR2: SGHVS, FQNEAQ.